This passage covers 8 T cell receptor beta chains from one sample sequenced in a study of CD8 T cells in Susac syndrome. It was with random hexamers that 0.5 to 1 ug RNA was reverse transcribed. Each CDR3 protein is one row after TCRdb ran MiXCR on the immunoSEQ multiplex PCR reads. The sample has 150,000 to 250,000 distinct CDR3 sequences; 90% to 95% are singletons. Specimen: CD4+ T cells from PBMCs. The receptors derive from a human donor with multiple sclerosis.

This chain joins TRBV3-1 and TRBJ1-1; D is unresolved. Germline V gene data show CDR1 as LGHDT and CDR2 as YNNKEL (reference sequence). Deletions cut 4 bases from V and 5 bases from J, with 11 bases between. This CDR3 comprises 13 residues. The CDR3 loop is CASSPTPGTEAFF. The CDR3 coding sequence is TGTGCCAGCAGCCCGACCCCTGGGACTGAAGCTTTCTTT.

The sample holds one count of this clonotype. The V gene is TRBV18, the J gene TRBJ2-5; 11 bases are a match to TRBD2. Germline V CDR1 and CDR2: KGHSH, LQKENI. This CDR3 is 17 amino acids long. Trimming removed 2 bases from V and 2 bases from J; junction bases left unmatched: 7. The CDR3 region is CASSPLLAGAAQETQYF. The CDR3 DNA follows: TGTGCCAGCTCACCATTACTAGCGGGGGCCGCTCAAGAGACCCAGTACTTC.

V gene TRBV3-1 combines with J gene TRBJ1-6; D not certain. V dropped 7 bases and J dropped 13 bases, with 14 bases sitting between them. The CDR3 has 12 amino acids. Germline CDR1 reads LGHDT; CDR2 reads YNNKEL (reference sequence). The CDR3: CASKNGPTPLHF. CDR3 nucleotide sequence: TGTGCCAGCAAGAATGGGCCAACGCCCCTCCACTTT.

The gene calls are TRBV12-3 or TRBV12-4 and TRBJ2-7, with 10 bases that match TRBD1. The CDR3 is 13 amino acids. V lost 8 bases to trimming and J lost 4 bases; unmatched junction nucleotides: 5. In DNA, the CDR3 is TGTGCCAGCGGAAGGGACAGGGGATACGAGCAGTACTTC. Translated: CASGRDRGYEQYF.

The gene calls are TRBV14 and TRBJ1-1, with a weak D call TRBD1 (5 bases). The CDR3 loop spans 16 amino acids. Trimming stripped 4 bases from V and 1 base from J, with 16 bases between. CDR1 and CDR2 from the germline V gene are SGHDN and FVKESK. DNA of the CDR3: TGTGCCAGCAGCCCACCGACAGCCTGGGGGAACACTGAAGCTTTCTTT. Its translation is CASSPPTAWGNTEAFF.

V usage is TRBV29-1 and J usage is TRBJ2-5, with 7 bases identical to TRBD1. The V and J ends lost 7 bases and 3 bases, in that order; junction bases with no gene match: 5. Germline loops: CDR1 SQVTM, CDR2 ANQGSEA. The CDR3 contains 12 residues. CDR3 nucleotide sequence: TGCAGCGCTGTCGACAGGGAAGAGACCCAGTACTTC. This gives the protein CSAVDREETQYF. Based on the CDR3 plus reference TRBV29-1 and TRBJ2-5, the full variable domain is SAVISQKPSRDICQRGTSLTIQCQVDSQVTMMFWYRQQPGQSLTLIATANQGSEATYESGFVIDKFPISRPNLTFSTLTVSNMSPEDSSIYLCSAVDREETQYFGPGTRLLVL.

The chain uses TRBV30 and TRBJ1-2; a weak D match, TRBD1 (6 bases). The CDR3 extends over 13 amino acids. Germline lookup yields CDR1 GTSNPN and CDR2 SVGIG (reference sequence). V lost 1 base to trimming and J lost 8 bases, with 14 bases between them. Here the CDR3 DNA reads TGTGCCTGGAGTGAACTAGGGGGTCCGGGCTACACCTTC. Amino acids: CAWSELGGPGYTF.

The rearrangement links TRBV5-1 to TRBJ2-2; a weak D match, TRBD1 (5 bases). The CDR3 extends over 15 amino acids. V gave up 1 base and J gave up 1 base, with 8 bases separating them. From germline, CDR1 is SGHRS and CDR2 YFSETQ. This CDR3 reads CASSLPTGNTGELFF. The CDR3 nucleotides are TGCGCCAGCAGCTTGCCCACAGGGAACACCGGGGAGCTGTTTTTT.